Below, one T cell receptor (beta chain) is given with its context. There are 13 residues in the CDR3. With 4 bases clipped from V and 5 bases from J, the junction kept 5 bases outside the gene matches. Germline CDR1 and CDR2: SGHRS and YFSETQ. Using immunoSEQ multiplex PCR, the repertoire was profiled, and TCRdb retains in-frame clones only, with some absent. The sample includes around 23,000 clones, around 72% seen only once; the top ten take roughly 43%. This sample stems from a study of blood T cell repertoires in COVID-19. This TCR was recovered from a woman older than 75 with acute or convalescent COVID-19. This chain joins TRBV5-1 and TRBJ2-5; 7 nucleotides agree with TRBD1. The sequenced material came from peripheral blood. The CDR3 region is CASSPTGVETQYF. In DNA, the CDR3 is TGCGCCAGCAGCCCAACAGGGGTGGAGACCCAGTACTTC.